This T cell receptor (beta chain) was captured by sequencing in a study of T-cell memory formation after mild COVID-19. Findings of the study overall: A second wave of clones peaked on day 37, and their SARS-CoV-2 specificity went unconfirmed. CD4/CD8 balance characterized clones contracting day 15 to 85, and CD4+ skew characterized later expanders. Cross-reactive memory appears to have joined, as suggested by some responding clones showing up in pre-infection memory.

The CDR3 runs 19 residues. Germline V gene sequence: CDR1 SEHNR, CDR2 FQNEAQ (reference sequence). V shed 0 bases, J shed 5 bases, and the junction held 11 bases outside the gene matches. Concerning this clonotype: The antigen remains undetermined.

Barcoded TCR alpha and TCR beta cDNA libraries with UMIs came from 5'RACE using constant-segment primers. One entry per CDR3 protein, called by TCRdb with MiXCR from the 5' RACE reads. This sample yields 110,000 or so distinct CDR3 sequences, of which 20% to 25% are seen a single time; approximately 40% belongs to the top ten. The chain carries TRBV7-9 and TRBJ2-1; 12 positions match TRBD2. The sample comprised PBMCs or a T cell subset sorted from them (not recorded which). This TCR was sampled from a man younger than 35 who had mild COVID-19 (a few samples of this study predate the infection). Cell type and time point are not known. The CDR3 reads CASSLAGRKASGGDNEQFF. For the CDR3, the DNA is TGTGCCAGCAGCTTAGCCGGACGTAAGGCTAGCGGGGGGGACAATGAGCAGTTCTTC.